This TCR beta chain was obtained from a study of cytomegalovirus exposure and HLA in healthy donors. General study results and limits: Most subjects' HLA-A and HLA-B alleles were reportedly predicted from TCR beta sequences. Sequence variants that were highly shared formed a cluster that was likely a sequencing artifact.

Notes on this clone: No antigen is known for it.

The V and J ends lost 1 base and 9 bases respectively, with 13 bases between them. Germline assignment: CDR1 LNHNV and CDR2 YYDKDF (reference sequence). The CDR3 is 14 residues long. Use of 60 Vbeta and 13 Jbeta primers characterized the PCR. Only in-frame clones appear in the TCRdb table, and some are missing; sequencing was by immunoSEQ multiplex PCR. The sample holds roughly 130,000 clones, 80% seen once. The sequenced sample consisted of PBMCs. The receptor comes from a man aged 35 to 55 in good health and CMV-seronegative. The chain combines TRBV15 with TRBJ1-5, with D tentatively TRBD1 (6 bases). The CDR3 DNA sequence: TGTGCCACCAGCAGAGGTTTAGGGGGTCCGCCCCAGCATTTT. Translated: CATSRGLGGPPQHF.